The clone carrying this T cell receptor (beta chain) is judged medium-sized. TCRdb used MiXCR to reprocess the multiplex PCR reads, holding one entry per CDR3 protein. The table lists roughly 2,100 distinct CDR3 sequences, approximately 18% of them singletons. Tregs were sorted as CD4+CD25+CD127-/low cells. The sequence derives from a female donor with breast cancer. The material sequenced was Tregs sorted from blood.

The CDR3 nucleotides read TGTGCCAGCTTGAAGGACCGGACCAAAGTTGATGGCTACACCTTC. This gives the protein CASLKDRTKVDGYTF. The chain recombines TRBV12-3 or TRBV12-4 with TRBJ1-2; D is ambiguous. V was shortened by 8 bases and J by 6 bases, with 22 bases between the two germline ends. CDR3 length: 15 residues.